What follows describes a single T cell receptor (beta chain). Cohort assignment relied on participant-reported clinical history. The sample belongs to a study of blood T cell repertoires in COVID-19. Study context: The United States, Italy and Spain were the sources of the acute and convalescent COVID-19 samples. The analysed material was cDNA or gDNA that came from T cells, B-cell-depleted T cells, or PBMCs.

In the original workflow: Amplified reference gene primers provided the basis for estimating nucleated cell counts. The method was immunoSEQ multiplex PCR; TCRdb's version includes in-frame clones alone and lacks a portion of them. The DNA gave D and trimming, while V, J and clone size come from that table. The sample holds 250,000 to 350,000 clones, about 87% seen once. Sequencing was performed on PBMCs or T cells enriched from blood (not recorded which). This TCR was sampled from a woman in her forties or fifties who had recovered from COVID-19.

The CDR3 protein is CASSLTGQDTDTQYF. The DNA of the CDR3 is TGTGCCAGCAGCCTGACAGGACAGGACACAGATACGCAGTATTTT. V usage is TRBV7-9 and J usage is TRBJ2-3; 7 nucleotides agree with TRBD1. CDR3 size: 15 residues. Germline V lookup: CDR1 SEHNR, CDR2 FQNEAQ (reference sequence). V gave up 5 bases and J gave up 2 bases; unmatched junction bases: 7. The full variable domain, in which reference TRBV7-9 and TRBJ2-3 provide the parts outside the CDR3, is DTGVSQNPRHKITKRGQNVTFRCDPISEHNRLYWYRQTLGQGPEFLTYFQNEAQLEKSRLLSDRFSAERPKGSFSTLEIQRTEQGDSAMYLCASSLTGQDTDTQYFGPGTRLTVL.